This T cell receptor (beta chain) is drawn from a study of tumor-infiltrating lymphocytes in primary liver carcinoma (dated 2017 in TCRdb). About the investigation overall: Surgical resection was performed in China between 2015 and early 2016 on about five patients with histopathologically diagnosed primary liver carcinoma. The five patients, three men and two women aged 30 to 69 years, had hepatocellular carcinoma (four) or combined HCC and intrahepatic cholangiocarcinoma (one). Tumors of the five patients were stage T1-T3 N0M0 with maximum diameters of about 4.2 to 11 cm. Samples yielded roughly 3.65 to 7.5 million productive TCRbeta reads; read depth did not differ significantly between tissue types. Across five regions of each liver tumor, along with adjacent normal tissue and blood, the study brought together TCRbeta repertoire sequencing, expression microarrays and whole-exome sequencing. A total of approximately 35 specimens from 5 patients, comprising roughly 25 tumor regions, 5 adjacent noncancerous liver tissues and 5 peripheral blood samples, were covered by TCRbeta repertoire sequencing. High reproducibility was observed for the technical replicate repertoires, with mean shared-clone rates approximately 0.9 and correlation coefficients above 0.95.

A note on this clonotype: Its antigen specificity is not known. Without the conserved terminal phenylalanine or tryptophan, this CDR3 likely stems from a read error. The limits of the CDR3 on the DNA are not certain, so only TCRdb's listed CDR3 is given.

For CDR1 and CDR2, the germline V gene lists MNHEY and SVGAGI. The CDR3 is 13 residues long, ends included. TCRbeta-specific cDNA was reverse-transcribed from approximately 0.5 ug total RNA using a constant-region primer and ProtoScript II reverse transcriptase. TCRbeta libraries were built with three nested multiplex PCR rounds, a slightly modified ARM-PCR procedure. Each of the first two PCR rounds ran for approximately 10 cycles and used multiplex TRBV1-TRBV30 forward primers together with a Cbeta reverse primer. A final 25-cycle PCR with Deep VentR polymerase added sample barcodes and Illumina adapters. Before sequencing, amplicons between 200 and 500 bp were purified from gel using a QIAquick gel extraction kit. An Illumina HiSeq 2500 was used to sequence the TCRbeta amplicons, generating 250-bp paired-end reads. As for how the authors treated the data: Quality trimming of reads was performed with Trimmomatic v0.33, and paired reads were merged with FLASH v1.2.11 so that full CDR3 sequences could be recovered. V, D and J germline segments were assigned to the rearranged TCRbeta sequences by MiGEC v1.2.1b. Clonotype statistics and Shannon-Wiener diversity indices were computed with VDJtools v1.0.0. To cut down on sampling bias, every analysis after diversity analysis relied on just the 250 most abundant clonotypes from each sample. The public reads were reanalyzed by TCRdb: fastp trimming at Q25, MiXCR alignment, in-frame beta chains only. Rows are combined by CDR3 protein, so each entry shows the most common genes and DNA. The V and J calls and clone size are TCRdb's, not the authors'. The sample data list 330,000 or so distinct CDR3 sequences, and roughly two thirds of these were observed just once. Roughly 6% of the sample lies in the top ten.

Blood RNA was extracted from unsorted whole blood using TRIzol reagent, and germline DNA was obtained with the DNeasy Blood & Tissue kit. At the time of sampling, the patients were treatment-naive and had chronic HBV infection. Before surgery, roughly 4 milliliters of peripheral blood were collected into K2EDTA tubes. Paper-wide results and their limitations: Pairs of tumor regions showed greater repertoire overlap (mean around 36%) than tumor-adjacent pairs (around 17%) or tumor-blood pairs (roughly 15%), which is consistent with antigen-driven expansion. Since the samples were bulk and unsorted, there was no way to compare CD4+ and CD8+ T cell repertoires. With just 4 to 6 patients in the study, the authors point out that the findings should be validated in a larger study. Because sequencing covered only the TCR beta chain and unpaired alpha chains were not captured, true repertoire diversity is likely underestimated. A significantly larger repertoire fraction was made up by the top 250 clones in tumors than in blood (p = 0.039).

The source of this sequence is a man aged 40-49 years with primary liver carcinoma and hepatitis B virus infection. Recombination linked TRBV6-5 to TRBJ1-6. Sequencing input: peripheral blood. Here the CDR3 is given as CASSLREVSPLRI.